This entry describes one T cell receptor (beta chain). This clone came up a few times. Its antigen is currently not known. Base qualities are missing; no much larger clone stands one base away. The data are from a study of blood T cell repertoires in COVID-19 (dated by TCRdb to 2018 to 2021). Regarding the research as a whole: Samples covering the acute and convalescent phases of COVID-19 were provided by collaborators in the United States, Italy and Spain. The material from the prospective study consisted of cDNA or gDNA derived from T cells, B-cell-depleted T cells, or PBMCs. Subjects who had been exposed to COVID-19, were actively infected with it, or had recovered from it provided the deeply sampled blood TCRbeta repertoires that made up the dataset. The repertoires were released in a freely available public database meant as a resource for research on the immune response to SARS-CoV-2. Samples came from the ongoing ImmuneRACE study (first 160 participants) plus 1,254 subjects from 6 global collaborators. The sample metadata nearly always contained a de-identified subject ID, COVID-19 status, age in years and sex. HLA class I and class II types, where available, came from metadata supplied by the sample provider rather than from assay-based typing. Results and caveats for the whole study, not just this receptor: The amount of clinical and demographic metadata varied by source and participant and was provided uncurated.

Sequences KGHSH (CDR1) and LQKENI (CDR2) are obtained from the germline V gene. From the cysteine up to the phenylalanine, the CDR3 has a length of 16 residues. Left in the record is the CDR3 DNA by itself, 48 bases read in frame from the first base. Between the V and J ends, shortened by 2 bases and 7 bases respectively, the junction contains 20 bases. Each collaborating institution followed its own protocols to collect whole blood in K2EDTA tubes. For TCRbeta analysis, collaborators shipped samples as frozen whole blood, isolated PBMCs, or DNA extracted from either of those sample types. TCRbeta CDR3 regions were amplified from genomic DNA using the immunoSEQ Assay, a bias-controlled multiplex PCR. Concerning the study's data processing: Nucleated cell counts per sample were estimated from amplification of reference gene primers within the assay. To quantify the absolute abundance of each unique TCRbeta CDR3 rearrangement, sequence reads were collapsed and filtered. For each sample, productive Simpson clonality was calculated as the square root of Simpson's diversity index over productive rearrangements. In its TCRdb copy, this immuneACCESS table keeps in-frame sequences only and misses some clones. Where compared with another copy, unresolved V genes explain less than half of these, and the others have no known cause. V and J calls and clone size are as listed in that table; D and trimming were resolved from the DNA. A total of about 200,000 clones appear in this sample, approximately 82% of them only once. About 12% of the sample rests with the top ten.

This clonotype originated in a human donor in a cohort sampled during active COVID-19. The sample was peripheral blood. Recombination joined TRBV18 with TRBJ1-1; there is no confident call for the D gene. The CDR3 reads CASSPYPPESRYEAFF. The DNA sequence follows: TGTGCCAGCTCACCATATCCCCCTGAGAGTCGCTATGAAGCTTTCTTT.